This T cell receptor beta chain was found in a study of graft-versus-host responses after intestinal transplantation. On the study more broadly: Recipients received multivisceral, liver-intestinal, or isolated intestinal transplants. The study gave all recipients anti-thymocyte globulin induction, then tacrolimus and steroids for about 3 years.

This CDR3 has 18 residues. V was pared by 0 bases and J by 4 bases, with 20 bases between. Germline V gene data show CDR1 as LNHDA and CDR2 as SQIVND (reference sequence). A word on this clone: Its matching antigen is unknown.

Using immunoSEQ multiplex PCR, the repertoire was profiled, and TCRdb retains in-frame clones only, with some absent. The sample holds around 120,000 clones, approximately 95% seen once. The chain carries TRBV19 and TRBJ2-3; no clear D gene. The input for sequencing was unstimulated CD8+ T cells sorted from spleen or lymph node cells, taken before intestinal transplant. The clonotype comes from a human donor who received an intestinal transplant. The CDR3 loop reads CASSIDLVEVDPADTQYF. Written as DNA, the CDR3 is TGTGCCAGTAGTATAGATCTAGTTGAAGTGGACCCCGCAGATACGCAGTATTTT.